This entry lists 27 T cell receptor beta chains sequenced from one sample in a study of blood T cell repertoires in COVID-19. Measured with immunoSEQ multiplex PCR; TCRdb has only the in-frame clones, and not every one. The sample lists about 230,000 clones; over 80% were seen once. What was sequenced was peripheral blood. The receptor set was obtained from a woman aged 65 to 85 with active or convalescent COVID-19.

This chain connects TRBV11-3 to TRBJ1-4, with D tentatively TRBD1 (5 bases). Germline loops: CDR1 SGHNT, CDR2 YENEEA. This CDR3 has 14 amino acids. V dropped 7 bases and J dropped 8 bases, with 17 bases sitting between them. This chain's CDR3 is CASTPHRQKEKLFF. As DNA, the CDR3 is TGTGCCAGCACCCCCCACCGACAGAAAGAAAAACTGTTTTTT.

V is TRBV7-6 and J is TRBJ2-1; tentatively, D is TRBD2 (6 bases). V was pared by 1 base and J by 4 bases, with 11 bases between. Germline assignment: CDR1 SGHVS and CDR2 FNYEAQ. The CDR3 consists of 15 residues. The CDR3 DNA reads as TGTGCCAGCAGCTTAGACCCTAGCGCATACAATGAGCAGTTCTTC. Amino acids: CASSLDPSAYNEQFF.

The genes are TRBV29-1 and TRBJ2-1; D is uncertain. CDR1 is SQVTM and CDR2 is ANQGSEA in the germline V gene. This CDR3 has 15 amino acids. Trimming left V 0 bases short and J 0 bases short, with 9 bases between. The CDR3 coding sequence is TGCAGCGTTGAAGATGACAAGAGCTCCTACAATGAGCAGTTCTTC. The encoded protein is CSVEDDKSSYNEQFF.

This chain uses TRBV19 with TRBJ1-5; 9 positions match TRBD1. The CDR3 is 15 amino acids. The trim removed 6 bases at V and 1 base at J, leaving 4 bases unmatched. Germline CDR1 and CDR2: LNHDA and SQIVND (reference sequence). CDR3: CASRYGTGSNQPQHF. The CDR3 DNA reads TGTGCCAGTAGGTACGGGACAGGGAGCAATCAGCCCCAGCATTTT.

The chain combines TRBV7-2 with TRBJ2-3; D might be TRBD2 (6 bases). CDR3 length equals 16 residues. The germline V gene encodes CDR1 SGHTA and CDR2 FQGNSA. Between the trimmed V and J ends, which lost 0 bases and 5 bases, there was a span of 15 bases. CDR3: CASSLASGWAEDTQYF. The DNA for the CDR3 is TGTGCCAGCAGCTTAGCTAGCGGCTGGGCGGAAGATACGCAGTATTTT. Variable domain in full (rest from reference TRBV7-2 and TRBJ2-3): GAGVSQSPSNKVTEKGKDVELRCDPISGHTALYWYRQSLGQGLEFLIYFQGNSAPDKSGLPSDRFSAERTGGSVSTLTIQRTQQEDSAVYLCASSLASGWAEDTQYFGPGTRLTVL.

The chain uses TRBV29-1 and TRBJ2-7, with 7 bases fitting TRBD2. Germline assignment: CDR1 SQVTM and CDR2 ANQGSEA. CDR3 length equals 14 residues. The J segment lost 6 bases and the V segment lost 5 bases, leaving 13 bases of the junction unmatched. CDR3 coding DNA: TGCAGCGTTACGTTGGGGACTATCCTAGGCGAGCAGTACTTC. It specifies CSVTLGTILGEQYF.

CDR3 bases: TGTGCCAGCTCACCACCGGGCTGGGATGAGCAGTTCTTC. This translates into CASSPPGWDEQFF. The gene calls are TRBV18 and TRBJ2-1; D is unclear. Germline V gives CDR1 KGHSH, CDR2 LQKENI. This CDR3 has 13 amino acids. V shed 0 bases and J shed 8 bases, with 8 bases lying between them.

The J gene is TRBJ2-7, the V gene TRBV28; 7 nucleotides line up with TRBD2. The CDR3 runs 13 residues. CDR1 is MDHEN and CDR2 is SYDVKM in the germline V gene. With V trimmed by 10 bases and J by 1 base, 7 bases remained unmatched. CDR3 amino acids: CATSGGGSYEQYF. The CDR3 DNA follows: TGTGCCACCTCGGGCGGGGGATCCTACGAGCAGTACTTC.

The chain has TRBV6-1 and TRBJ1-2; D ambiguous. CDR1 and CDR2 (germline): MNHNS, SASEGT. Trimming left V 0 bases short and J 8 bases short, with 10 bases between. The CDR3 loop spans 13 amino acids. The CDR3 here is CASSEAALRGYTF. The CDR3 DNA reads as TGTGCCAGCAGTGAAGCGGCCCTGCGGGGCTACACCTTC.

The J gene is TRBJ2-2, the V gene TRBV5-1; perhaps TRBD1 as D (5 bases). The V gene lost 4 bases and the J gene lost 0 bases, with 10 bases spanning the gap. The CDR3 has 15 residues. CDR1 SGHRS and CDR2 YFSETQ come from the germline V gene. CDR3 in amino acids: CASSIDSANTGELFF. The CDR3 coding sequence is TGCGCCAGCAGCATTGACAGCGCGAACACCGGGGAGCTGTTTTTT.

The V gene is TRBV11-3, the J gene TRBJ2-2; 9 bases are a match to TRBD1. Trimming removed 3 bases from V and 3 bases from J; junction bases left unmatched: 5. Germline assignment: CDR1 SGHNT and CDR2 YENEEA. The CDR3 runs 16 residues. The CDR3 nucleotides read TGTGCCAGCAGCTTGGGACGGGACAGGGACACCGGGGAGCTGTTTTTT. It yields the protein CASSLGRDRDTGELFF.

The V gene is TRBV5-1, the J gene TRBJ1-6, with D possibly TRBD1 on 6 matching bases. Germline CDR1 SGHRS, CDR2 YFSETQ. V dropped 3 bases and J dropped 6 bases, with 10 bases sitting between them. The CDR3 runs 14 residues. DNA of the CDR3: TGCGCCAGCAGCTCCCAGGGGCCTAATTCACCCCTCCACTTT. Translating gives CASSSQGPNSPLHF.

The V call is TRBV5-1, the J call TRBJ2-2; 9 positions match TRBD2. J gave up 0 bases and V 7 bases, and 1 base lay outside the gene matches. There are 14 residues in the CDR3. Germline V gives CDR1 SGHRS, CDR2 YFSETQ. As DNA, the CDR3 is TGCGCCAGCGGACTAGCGACGAACACCGGGGAGCTGTTTTTT. It is translated as CASGLATNTGELFF.

This clone has a single count. In the same sample, other DNA sequences code for this CDR3. The gene calls are TRBV5-6 and TRBJ2-7; TRBD2 agrees at 11 bases. This CDR3 comprises 14 residues. CDR1 SGHDT and CDR2 YYEEEE come from the germline V gene. J gave up 7 bases and V 4 bases, and 7 bases lay outside the gene matches. CDR3 sequence: CASSLGLAGGEQYF. The CDR3 DNA is TGTGCCAGCAGCCTGGGGCTAGCGGGAGGTGAGCAGTACTTC.

The rearrangement links TRBV5-1 to TRBJ2-7; TRBD1 matches at 10 bases. CDR3 size: 14 residues. J lost 4 bases, V lost 3 bases, and 4 bases had no gene match. Germline CDR1 reads SGHRS; CDR2 reads YFSETQ. The CDR3 DNA reads as TGCGCCAGCAGCTCCGGGACAGGGGAATACGAGCAGTACTTC. Residues: CASSSGTGEYEQYF. The full variable domain, in which reference TRBV5-1 and TRBJ2-7 provide the parts outside the CDR3, is KAGVTQTPRYLIKTRGQQVTLSCSPISGHRSVSWYQQTPGQGLQFLFEYFSETQRNKGNFPGRFSGRQFSNSRSEMNVSTLELGDSALYLCASSSGTGEYEQYFGPGTRLTVT.

The table lists this clone with a count of one. The chain has TRBV5-1 and TRBJ1-1; maybe TRBD1 (5 bases). This CDR3 has 16 residues. CDR1 and CDR2 from the germline V gene are SGHRS and YFSETQ. V shed 5 bases and J shed 0 bases, with 17 bases lying between them. The CDR3 nucleotides are TGCGCCAGCAGGTTCCAGGGAGGGAGTATGAACACTGAAGCTTTCTTT. It translates to CASRFQGGSMNTEAFF.

This chain uses TRBV4-1 with TRBJ1-2; unclear D gene. Trimming removed 0 bases at V and 9 bases at J, with 14 bases between. Germline V gene sequence: CDR1 MGHRA, CDR2 YSYEKL. There are 14 residues in the CDR3. This CDR3 is CASSQDRVATSYTF. CDR3 bases: TGCGCCAGCAGCCAAGATCGGGTCGCCACGAGCTACACCTTC.

The V call is TRBV7-2, the J call TRBJ1-5; D is possibly TRBD1 (5 bases). Per the germline V gene, CDR1 is SGHTA and CDR2 is FQGNSA. The CDR3 length is 17 residues. V was pared by 2 bases and J by 3 bases, with 17 bases between. The CDR3 region has the DNA TGTGCCAGCAGCTTAAATGCAGGGTACGGATTCAATCAGCCCCAGCATTTT. It is translated as CASSLNAGYGFNQPQHF.

This clone turned up a few times. The CDR3 sequence: CASSPRQGGNEQFF. The CDR3, as DNA: TGTGCCAGCAGCCCACGACAGGGGGGAAATGAGCAGTTCTTC. This chain uses TRBV14 with TRBJ2-1; 9 nucleotides agree with TRBD1. This CDR3 has 14 amino acids. CDR1 is SGHDN, CDR2 FVKESK, per germline. V shed 4 bases, J shed 7 bases, and the junction held 5 bases outside the gene matches.

This clone has only a few counts. The rearrangement uses TRBV24-1 and TRBJ2-1; 13 positions agree with TRBD2. The germline V gene has CDR1 KGHDR and CDR2 SFDVKD. The CDR3 is 17 amino acids. Trimming took 3 bases from V and 7 from J; bases not matched to a gene: 8. This CDR3 is CATSDLGLAGAPNEQFF. For the CDR3, the DNA is TGTGCCACCAGTGATCTTGGACTAGCGGGAGCCCCGAATGAGCAGTTCTTC.

V is TRBV5-1 and J is TRBJ2-2, with D tentatively TRBD1 (6 bases). The CDR3 extends over 15 amino acids. Trimming stripped 0 bases from V and 7 bases from J, with 13 bases between. From germline, CDR1 is SGHRS and CDR2 YFSETQ. CDR3 coding DNA: TGCGCCAGCAGCTTGGCATGGGGGCGTGGCGGGGAGCTGTTTTTT. Its translation: CASSLAWGRGGELFF.

The chain couples TRBV6-5 to TRBJ1-6, with no clear D. CDR1 is MNHEY, CDR2 SVGAGI, per germline. The V gene lost 2 bases and the J gene lost 7 bases, with 12 bases spanning the gap. The CDR3 length is 15 residues. CDR3: CASSYNEGLNSPLHF. In DNA, the CDR3 is TGTGCCAGCAGTTACAATGAGGGCTTGAATTCACCCCTCCACTTT.

This clone has only a few counts. The rearrangement links TRBV5-8 to TRBJ2-1, with D perhaps TRBD2 (6 bases). The germline gives CDR1 SGHTS, CDR2 YDEGEE. V was clipped by 0 bases and J by 8 bases, with 15 bases between them. The CDR3 runs 15 residues. CDR3 sequence: CASSLGTMGRDEQFF. Here the CDR3 DNA reads TGTGCCAGCAGCTTGGGGACTATGGGGCGCGATGAGCAGTTCTTC.

This chain connects TRBV6-1 to TRBJ2-1; 10 bases line up with TRBD2. Losses at the gene ends were 2 bases for V and 12 bases for J; bases not matched to a gene: 13. Germline values: CDR1 MNHNS, CDR2 SASEGT. CDR3 length: 16 residues. The CDR3 sequence: CASSEIGGPRTSGQFF. The DNA of the CDR3 is TGTGCCAGCAGTGAAATTGGCGGCCCCCGGACTAGCGGGCAGTTCTTC.

The rearrangement uses TRBV19 and TRBJ1-5; D is possibly TRBD1 (5 bases). In germline, CDR1 is LNHDA, CDR2 SQIVND (reference sequence). The CDR3 contains 11 residues. Trimming shortened V by 5 bases and J by 7 bases, and 6 bases separated the two germline ends. In DNA, the CDR3 is TGTGCCAGTAGTCGGGGGCAGCCCCAGCATTTT. It translates to CASSRGQPQHF.

The chain uses TRBV5-1 and TRBJ2-5; a possible D gene is TRBD1 (6 bases). The CDR3 consists of 15 residues. V dropped 0 bases and J dropped 3 bases, with 12 bases sitting between them. Looked up from germline, CDR1 is SGHRS and CDR2 is YFSETQ. The CDR3 sequence is CASSLARGQEETQYF. Written as DNA, the CDR3 is TGCGCCAGCAGCTTGGCGAGGGGACAAGAAGAGACCCAGTACTTC.

CDR3 DNA: TGTGCCGTGGCTCGTTTACCCAGCACAGATACGCAGTATTTT. Translating gives CAVARLPSTDTQYF. The chain joins TRBV10-3 to TRBJ2-3; D ambiguous. The germline V gene has CDR1 ENHRY and CDR2 SYGVKD. The CDR3 runs 14 residues. V was clipped by 11 bases and J by 0 bases, with 15 bases between them.